This T cell receptor (beta chain) appears in the sequencing data of a study of T cells in localized non-small cell lung cancer (dated by TCRdb to about 2020). Background for the entire study: The study examined T cell repertoires in a few hundred patients with early-stage NSCLC and compared tumors with uninvolved tumor-adjacent lungs. The cohort consisted of a few hundred treatment-naive NSCLC patients whose localized lung tumors had been resected. The mean age of the NSCLC patients was about 64 years, with 130 or so men and about a hundred women.

CDR1 and CDR2 are read off the germline V gene as KGHSH and LQKENI. CDR3 length: 20 amino acids, cysteine to phenylalanine. Kept here is only the CDR3 DNA, which spans 60 bases and is read in frame from base 1. V sheds 8 bases and J sheds 2 bases, leaving 31 bases between their ends. With regard to this clone: Its recognized antigen is unknown. No much larger clone exists at a distance of one base, and base qualities are not known.

At diagnosis, tumor, uninvolved tumor-adjacent lung and peripheral blood were collected and then preserved as a mix of FFPE and fresh-frozen material. Blood samples were analyzed as peripheral blood mononuclear cells for TCR repertoire profiling. TCR beta CDR3 regions were sequenced from DNA using the immunoSEQ Assay. As for the original processing: To compute T cell density, TCR beta template counts were normalized to usable DNA, which was estimated by amplifying housekeeping genes. Richness was estimated with the preseqR package, extrapolating to 400,000 templates for PBMC samples and 120,000 templates for tissue samples. Clonality was defined as one minus Pielou's evenness. Tissue-enriched TCRs were identified through differential abundance testing performed on productive amino-acid clonotypes, with a minimum total count of 5 and an alpha of 0.1. The Jaccard Index and the Morisita Overlap Index were used to measure how much the repertoires overlapped between compartments. GLIPH grouped TCR beta CDR3s together with public tetramer-defined viral CDR3s, and a viral motif had to include at least three viral sequences and show V-gene enrichment. The source is immuneACCESS, and TCRdb retained only in-frame sequences with V and J called. Part of the clones is not carried over; for the studies checked, unresolved V genes explain less than half of this, and the remainder is unexplained. V, J and clone size reflect that table, while D and trimming were determined from the DNA. The sample table holds tens of thousands of clones, of which approximately 90% were seen once. Of the sample, around 20% falls within the top ten clones.

Broader findings and caveats from the paper: Uninvolved tumor-adjacent lung showed the highest T cell clonality, higher than tumor, which suggests more focused antigenic responses in the uninvolved tumor-adjacent lung. Because the study design was exploratory, TCR variables were selected using unadjusted p-values without false-discovery rate correction. A median of roughly 56 of the top 100 tumor clones were detected in paired uninvolved adjacent lung, and 25 to 35 of these tumor clones were also found among the top 100 clones of the paired uninvolved adjacent lung. Higher T cell density in blood was associated with longer overall survival, whereas higher clonality in adjacent lung was associated with shorter survival. Because multi-region sequencing of the tumors was not done, intratumor heterogeneity could not be ruled out.

This sequence was found in a man aged 40 to 70 with stage I squamous cell lung carcinoma. The sequence is built from TRBV18 and TRBJ2-1; TRBD2 might be the D gene, on 6 matching bases. Specimen: peripheral blood, collected before any cancer treatment. In nucleotide form, the sequence is TGTGCCAGCCAACACTCGTCCGGGGGTGGCAGGGACTGGACCTACAATGAGCAGTTCTTC. This gives the protein CASQHSSGGGRDWTYNEQFF.